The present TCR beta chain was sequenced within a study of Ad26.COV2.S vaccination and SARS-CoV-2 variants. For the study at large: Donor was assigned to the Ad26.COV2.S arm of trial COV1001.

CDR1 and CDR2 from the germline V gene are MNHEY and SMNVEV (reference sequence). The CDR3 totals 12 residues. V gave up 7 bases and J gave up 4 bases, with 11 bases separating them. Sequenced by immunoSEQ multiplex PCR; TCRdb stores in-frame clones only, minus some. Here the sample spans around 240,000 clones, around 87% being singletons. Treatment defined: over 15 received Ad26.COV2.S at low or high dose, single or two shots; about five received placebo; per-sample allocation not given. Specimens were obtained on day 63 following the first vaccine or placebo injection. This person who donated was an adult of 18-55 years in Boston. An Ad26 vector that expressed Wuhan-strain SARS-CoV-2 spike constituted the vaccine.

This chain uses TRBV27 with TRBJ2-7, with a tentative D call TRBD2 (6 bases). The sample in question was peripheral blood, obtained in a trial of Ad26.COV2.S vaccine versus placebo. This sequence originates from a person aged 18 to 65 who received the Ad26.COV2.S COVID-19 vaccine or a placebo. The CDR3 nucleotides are TGTGCCAGCACCGACGGGGGTTACGAGCAGTACTTC. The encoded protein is CASTDGGYEQYF.